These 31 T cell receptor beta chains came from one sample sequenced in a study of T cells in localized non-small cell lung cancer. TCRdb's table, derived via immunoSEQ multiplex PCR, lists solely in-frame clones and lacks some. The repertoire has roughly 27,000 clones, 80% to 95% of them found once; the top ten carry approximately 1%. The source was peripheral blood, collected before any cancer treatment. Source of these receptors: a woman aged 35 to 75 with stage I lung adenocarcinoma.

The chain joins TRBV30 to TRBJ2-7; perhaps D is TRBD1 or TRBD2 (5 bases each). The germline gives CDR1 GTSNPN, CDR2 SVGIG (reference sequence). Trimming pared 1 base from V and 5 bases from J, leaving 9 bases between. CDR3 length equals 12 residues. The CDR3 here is CAWSAQGDEQYF. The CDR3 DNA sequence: TGTGCCTGGAGTGCCCAGGGAGACGAGCAGTACTTC. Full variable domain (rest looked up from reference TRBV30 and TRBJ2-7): SQTIHQWPATLVQPVGSPLSLECTVEGTSNPNLYWYRQAAGRGLQLLFYSVGIGQISSEVPQNLSASRPQDRQFILSSKKLLLSDSGFYLCAWSAQGDEQYFGPGTRLTVT.

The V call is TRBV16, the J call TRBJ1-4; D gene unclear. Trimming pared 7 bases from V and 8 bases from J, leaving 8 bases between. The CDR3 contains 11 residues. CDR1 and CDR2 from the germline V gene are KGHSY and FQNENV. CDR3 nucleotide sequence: TGTGCCAGCACTATGGGGGAAAAACTGTTTTTT. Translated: CASTMGEKLFF.

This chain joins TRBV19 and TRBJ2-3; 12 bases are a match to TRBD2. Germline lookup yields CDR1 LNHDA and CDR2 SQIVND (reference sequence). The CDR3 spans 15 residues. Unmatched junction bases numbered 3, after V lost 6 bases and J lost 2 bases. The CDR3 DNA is TGTGCCAGTAGCAGGACTAGCGGGACCACAGATACGCAGTATTTT. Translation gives CASSRTSGTTDTQYF.

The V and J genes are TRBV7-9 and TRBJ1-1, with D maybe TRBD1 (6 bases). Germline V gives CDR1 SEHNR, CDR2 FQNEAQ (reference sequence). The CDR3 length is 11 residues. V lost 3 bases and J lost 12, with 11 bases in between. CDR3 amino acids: CASSFGQFTFF. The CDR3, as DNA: TGTGCCAGCAGCTTCGGACAGTTCACTTTCTTT.

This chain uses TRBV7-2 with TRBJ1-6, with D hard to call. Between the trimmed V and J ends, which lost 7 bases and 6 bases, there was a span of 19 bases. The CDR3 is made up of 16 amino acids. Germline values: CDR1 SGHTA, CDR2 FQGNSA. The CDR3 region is CASTQSRGPINSPLHF. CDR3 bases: TGTGCCAGCACCCAGAGTCGGGGTCCTATTAATTCACCCCTCCACTTT.

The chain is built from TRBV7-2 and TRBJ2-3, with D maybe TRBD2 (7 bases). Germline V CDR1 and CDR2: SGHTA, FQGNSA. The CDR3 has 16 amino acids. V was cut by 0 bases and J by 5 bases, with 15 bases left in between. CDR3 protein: CASSLAGGGGGDTQYF. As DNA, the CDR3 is TGTGCCAGCAGCTTAGCGGGGGGCGGCGGGGGAGATACGCAGTATTTT.

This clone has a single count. CDR3 bases: TGTGCCAGCAGCTTAGTTGGGTCCCGGGAGACCCAGTACTTC. This gives the protein CASSLVGSRETQYF. The chain couples TRBV7-6 to TRBJ2-5; no definite D call. The V gene lost 1 base and the J gene lost 5 bases, with 11 bases spanning the gap. This CDR3 contains 14 residues. Germline V gives CDR1 SGHVS, CDR2 FNYEAQ.

The CDR3 bases are TGTGCCAGCAGTTTAGTCACAGGGGGCGCTGGCATTCAGTACTTC. As protein: CASSLVTGGAGIQYF. The chain is built from TRBV28 and TRBJ2-4, with 9 bases lining up with TRBD1. The CDR3 loop spans 15 amino acids. Losses at the gene ends were 2 bases for V and 9 bases for J; bases not matched to a gene: 8. Germline V CDR1 and CDR2: MDHEN, SYDVKM.

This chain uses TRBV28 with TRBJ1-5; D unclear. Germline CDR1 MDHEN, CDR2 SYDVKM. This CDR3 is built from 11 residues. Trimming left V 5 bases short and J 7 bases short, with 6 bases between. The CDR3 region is CASSAGQPQHF. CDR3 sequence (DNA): TGTGCCAGCAGTGCGGGCCAGCCCCAGCATTTT. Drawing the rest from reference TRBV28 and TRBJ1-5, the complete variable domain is DVKVTQSSRYLVKRTGEKVFLECVQDMDHENMFWYRQDPGLGLRLIYFSYDVKMKEKGDIPEGYSVSREKKERFSLILESASTNQTSMYLCASSAGQPQHFGDGTRLSIL.

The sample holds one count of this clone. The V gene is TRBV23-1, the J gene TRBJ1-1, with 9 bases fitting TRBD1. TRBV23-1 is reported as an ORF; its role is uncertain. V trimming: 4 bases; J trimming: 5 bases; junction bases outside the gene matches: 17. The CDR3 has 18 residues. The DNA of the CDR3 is TGCGCCAGCAGTCCCGAGGGACAGGGCGAATTTTATTGGACTGAAGCTTTCTTT. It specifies CASSPEGQGEFYWTEAFF.

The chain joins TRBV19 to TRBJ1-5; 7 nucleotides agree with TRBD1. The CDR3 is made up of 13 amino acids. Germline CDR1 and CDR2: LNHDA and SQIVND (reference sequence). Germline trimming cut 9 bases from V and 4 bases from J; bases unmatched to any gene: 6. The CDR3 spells CASSRDSNQPQHF. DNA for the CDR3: TGTGCCAGCTCCCGGGACAGTAATCAGCCCCAGCATTTT.

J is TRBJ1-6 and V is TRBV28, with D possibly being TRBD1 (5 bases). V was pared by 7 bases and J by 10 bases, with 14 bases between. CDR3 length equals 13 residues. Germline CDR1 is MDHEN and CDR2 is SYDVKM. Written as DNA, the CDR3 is TGTGCCAGCATGAGACAGCAAGGGTCACCCCTCCACTTT. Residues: CASMRQQGSPLHF.

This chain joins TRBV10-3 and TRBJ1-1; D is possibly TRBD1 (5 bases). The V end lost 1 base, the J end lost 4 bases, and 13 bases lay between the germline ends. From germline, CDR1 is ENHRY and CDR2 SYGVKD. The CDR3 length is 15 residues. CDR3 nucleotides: TGTGCCATCAGTGAGTACTCCTGGGGGAGCACTGAAGCTTTCTTT. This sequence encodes CAISEYSWGSTEAFF.

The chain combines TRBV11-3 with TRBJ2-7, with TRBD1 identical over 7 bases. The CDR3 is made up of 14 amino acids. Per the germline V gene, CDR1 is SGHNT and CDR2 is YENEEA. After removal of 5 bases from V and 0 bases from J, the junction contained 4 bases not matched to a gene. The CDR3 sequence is CASSRDSSSYEQYF. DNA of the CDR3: TGTGCCAGCAGCCGGGACAGTAGCTCCTACGAGCAGTACTTC.

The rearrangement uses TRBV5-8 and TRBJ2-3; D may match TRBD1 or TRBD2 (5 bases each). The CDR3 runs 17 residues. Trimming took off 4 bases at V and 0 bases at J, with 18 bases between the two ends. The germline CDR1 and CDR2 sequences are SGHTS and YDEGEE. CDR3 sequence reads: CASSPFMGRGSTDTQYF. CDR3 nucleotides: TGTGCCAGCAGCCCCTTCATGGGGCGCGGGAGCACAGATACGCAGTATTTT. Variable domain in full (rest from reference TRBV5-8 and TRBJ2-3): EAGVTQSPTHLIKTRGQQATLRCSPISGHTSVYWYQQALGLGLQFLLWYDEGEERNRGNFPPRFSGRQFPNYSSELNVNALELEDSALYLCASSPFMGRGSTDTQYFGPGTRLTVL.

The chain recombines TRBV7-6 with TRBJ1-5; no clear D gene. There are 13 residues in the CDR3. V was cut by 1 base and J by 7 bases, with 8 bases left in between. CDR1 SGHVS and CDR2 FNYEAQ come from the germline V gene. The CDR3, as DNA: TGTGCCAGCAGCTTAGACCTCCGCCAGCCCCAGCATTTT. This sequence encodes CASSLDLRQPQHF.

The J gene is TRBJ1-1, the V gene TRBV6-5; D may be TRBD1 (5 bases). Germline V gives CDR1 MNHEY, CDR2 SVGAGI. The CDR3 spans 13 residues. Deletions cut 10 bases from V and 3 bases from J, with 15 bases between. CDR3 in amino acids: CATQDIPDTEAFF. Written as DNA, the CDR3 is TGTGCCACACAGGACATTCCCGACACTGAAGCTTTCTTT.

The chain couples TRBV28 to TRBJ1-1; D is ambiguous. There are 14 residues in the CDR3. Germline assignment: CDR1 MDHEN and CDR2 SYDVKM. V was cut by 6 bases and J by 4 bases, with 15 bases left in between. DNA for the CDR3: TGTGCCAGCAGAATGGCGGTCAGAACCACTGAAGCTTTCTTT. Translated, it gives CASRMAVRTTEAFF.

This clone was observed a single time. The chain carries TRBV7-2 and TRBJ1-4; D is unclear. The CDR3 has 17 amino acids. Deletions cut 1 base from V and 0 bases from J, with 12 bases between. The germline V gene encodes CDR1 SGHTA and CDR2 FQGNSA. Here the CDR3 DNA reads TGTGCCAGCAGCTTAGTCGTAGCAACCGCAACTAATGAAAAACTGTTTTTT. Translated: CASSLVVATATNEKLFF.

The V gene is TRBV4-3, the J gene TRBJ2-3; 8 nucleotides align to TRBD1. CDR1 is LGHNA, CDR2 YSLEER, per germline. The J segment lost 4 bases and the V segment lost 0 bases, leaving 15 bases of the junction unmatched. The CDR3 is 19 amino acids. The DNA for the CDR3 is TGCGCCAGCAGCCAAGATTACCCTCCTGACAGGGGAAGACCAGATACGCAGTATTTT. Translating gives CASSQDYPPDRGRPDTQYF.

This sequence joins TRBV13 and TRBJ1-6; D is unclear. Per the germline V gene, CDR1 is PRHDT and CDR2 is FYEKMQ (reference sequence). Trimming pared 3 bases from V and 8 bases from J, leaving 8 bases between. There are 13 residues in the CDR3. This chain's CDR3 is CASSLGRYSPLHF. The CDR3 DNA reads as TGTGCCAGCAGCTTGGGCCGATATTCACCCCTCCACTTT.

CDR3 sequence reads: CASSPGTSGLDTQYF. For the CDR3, the DNA is TGTGCCAGCAGCCCCGGGACTAGCGGGCTAGATACGCAGTATTTT. This chain uses TRBV4-2 with TRBJ2-3; 12 bases match TRBD2. Trimming at V came to 4 bases and at J to 5 bases, leaving 4 bases not matched to a gene. The CDR3 runs 15 residues. The germline V gene encodes CDR1 LGHNA and CDR2 YNFKEQ.

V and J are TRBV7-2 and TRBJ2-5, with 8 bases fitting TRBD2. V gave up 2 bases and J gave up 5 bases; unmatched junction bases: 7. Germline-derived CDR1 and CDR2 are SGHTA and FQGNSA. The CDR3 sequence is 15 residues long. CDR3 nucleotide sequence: TGTGCCAGCAGCTTAAACGGGAGGGCCGATGAGACCCAGTACTTC. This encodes CASSLNGRADETQYF.

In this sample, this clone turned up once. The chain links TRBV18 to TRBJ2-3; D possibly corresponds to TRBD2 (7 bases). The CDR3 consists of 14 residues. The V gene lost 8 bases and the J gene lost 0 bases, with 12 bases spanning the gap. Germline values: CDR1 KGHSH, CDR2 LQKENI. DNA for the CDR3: TGTGCCAGCGCTGGGGGGGCTAGCACAGATACGCAGTATTTT. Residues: CASAGGASTDTQYF.

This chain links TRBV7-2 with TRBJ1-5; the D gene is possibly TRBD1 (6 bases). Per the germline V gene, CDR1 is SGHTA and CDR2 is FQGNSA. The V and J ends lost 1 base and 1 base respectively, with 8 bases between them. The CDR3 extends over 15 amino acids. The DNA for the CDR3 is TGTGCCAGCAGCTTAGAAGGGGGGAGCAATCAGCCCCAGCATTTT. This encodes CASSLEGGSNQPQHF. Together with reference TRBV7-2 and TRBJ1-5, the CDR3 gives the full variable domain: GAGVSQSPSNKVTEKGKDVELRCDPISGHTALYWYRQSLGQGLEFLIYFQGNSAPDKSGLPSDRFSAERTGGSVSTLTIQRTQQEDSAVYLCASSLEGGSNQPQHFGDGTRLSIL.

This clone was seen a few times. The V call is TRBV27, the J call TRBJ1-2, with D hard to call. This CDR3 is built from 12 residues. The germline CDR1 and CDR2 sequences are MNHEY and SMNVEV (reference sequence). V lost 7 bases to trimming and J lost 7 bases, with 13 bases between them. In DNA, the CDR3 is TGTGCCAGCAAGGTGGGGTCTGGTGGCTACACCTTC. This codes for CASKVGSGGYTF.

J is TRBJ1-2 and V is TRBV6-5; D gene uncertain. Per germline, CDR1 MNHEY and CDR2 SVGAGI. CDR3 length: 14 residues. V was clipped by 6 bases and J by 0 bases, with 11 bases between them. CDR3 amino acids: CASSPTAPNYGYTF. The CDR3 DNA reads TGTGCCAGCAGCCCCACGGCCCCTAACTATGGCTACACCTTC.

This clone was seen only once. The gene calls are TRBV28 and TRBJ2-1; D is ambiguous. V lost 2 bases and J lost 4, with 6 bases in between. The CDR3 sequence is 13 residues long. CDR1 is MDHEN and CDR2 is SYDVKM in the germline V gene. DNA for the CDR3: TGTGCCAGCAGTTTACCGGCTTACAATGAGCAGTTCTTC. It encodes CASSLPAYNEQFF.

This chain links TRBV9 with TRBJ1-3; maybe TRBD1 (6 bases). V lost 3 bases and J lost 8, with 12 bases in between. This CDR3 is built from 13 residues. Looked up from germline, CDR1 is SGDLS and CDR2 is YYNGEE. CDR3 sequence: CASSASRGDTIYF. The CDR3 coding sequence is TGTGCCAGCAGCGCCTCCAGGGGAGACACCATATATTTT.

CDR3 bases: TGCGCCAGCAGCCACCGACAGTTCTATGGCTACACCTTC. It codes for CASSHRQFYGYTF. The chain links TRBV4-1 to TRBJ1-2; a weak D match, TRBD1 (5 bases). The CDR3 sequence is 13 residues long. Trimming removed 3 bases from V and 4 bases from J, with 9 bases in between. Germline V gives CDR1 MGHRA, CDR2 YSYEKL.

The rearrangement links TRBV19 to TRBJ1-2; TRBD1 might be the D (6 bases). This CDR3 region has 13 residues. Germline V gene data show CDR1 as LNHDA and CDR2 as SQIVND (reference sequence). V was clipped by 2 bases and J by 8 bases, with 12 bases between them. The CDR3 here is CASSIRGDRGYTF. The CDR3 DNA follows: TGTGCCAGTAGTATAAGGGGGGATCGGGGCTACACCTTC.